The clone carrying this T cell receptor (beta chain) appeared a few times. Its antigen is still unknown. These data are taken from a study of cytomegalovirus exposure and HLA in healthy donors. Findings and caveats of the study: Fewer N-insertions (relative to the roughly 670-donor mean) were reportedly seen in an Asian-associated ancestry cluster in a later analysis.

The PCR employed 60 Vbeta primers together with 13 Jbeta primers. Only in-frame clones appear in the TCRdb table, and some are missing; sequencing was by immunoSEQ multiplex PCR. The sample shows approximately 150,000 clones, just under 80% of them seen only once. The CDR3 is 13 amino acids. Deletions cut 1 base from V and 4 bases from J, with 6 bases between. Germline lookup yields CDR1 SGHTA and CDR2 FQGNSA. This rearrangement joins TRBV7-2 to TRBJ2-3; unclear D gene. The origin of this receptor is a man under 40 in good health and CMV-seronegative. Sequencing input: PBMCs. The CDR3 DNA reads as TGTGCCAGCAGCTTAGACAGCCCAGATACGCAGTATTTT. This sequence encodes CASSLDSPDTQYF.